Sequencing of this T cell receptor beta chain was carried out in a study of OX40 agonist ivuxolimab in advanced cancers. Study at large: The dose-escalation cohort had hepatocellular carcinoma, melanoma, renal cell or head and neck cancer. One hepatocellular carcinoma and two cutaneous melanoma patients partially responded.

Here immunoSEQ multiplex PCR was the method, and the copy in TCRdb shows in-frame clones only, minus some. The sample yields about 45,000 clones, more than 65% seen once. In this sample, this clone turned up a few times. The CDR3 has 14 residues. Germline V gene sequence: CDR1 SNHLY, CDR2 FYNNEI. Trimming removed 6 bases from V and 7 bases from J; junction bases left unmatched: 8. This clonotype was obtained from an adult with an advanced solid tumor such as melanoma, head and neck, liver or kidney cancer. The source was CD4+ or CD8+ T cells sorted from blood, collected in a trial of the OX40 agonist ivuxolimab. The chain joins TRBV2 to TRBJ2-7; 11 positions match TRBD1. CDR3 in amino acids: CASRGDRGMVEQYF. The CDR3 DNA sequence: TGTGCCAGCAGAGGGGACAGGGGGATGGTGGAGCAGTACTTC.